The 7 T cell receptor beta chains listed next were all sequenced from one sample in a study of breast tumors, draining lymph nodes, adjacent tissues. Using its own MiXCR run on the multiplex PCR reads, TCRdb lists one record per CDR3 protein. The sample has about 230,000 distinct CDR3 sequences; less than 40% are singletons. Axillary draining lymph nodes of breast cancer patients supplied the node samples. The sample was axillary lymph node tissue. These receptors were taken from a female donor with breast cancer. Some clones in this sample may be carry-over from other donors' samples.

This clonotype was recorded many times. CDR3 sequence reads: CASSRSGNQETQYF. DNA for the CDR3: TGTGCCAGCAGTCGGTCTGGGAACCAAGAGACCCAGTACTTC. The chain carries TRBV2 and TRBJ2-5; D uncertain. V dropped 5 bases and J dropped 0 bases, with 10 bases sitting between them. Germline CDR1 SNHLY, CDR2 FYNNEI. CDR3 length: 14 residues.

J is TRBJ1-4 and V is TRBV28, with unresolved D. The ends were cut back, 6 bases at V and 2 bases at J, with 10 bases in the middle. This CDR3 region has 14 residues. Per the germline V gene, CDR1 is MDHEN and CDR2 is SYDVKM. The CDR3 region is CASRAGITNEKLFF. The CDR3 region has the DNA TGTGCCAGCAGGGCGGGGATCACTAATGAAAAACTGTTTTTT. The full variable domain, in which reference TRBV28 and TRBJ1-4 provide the parts outside the CDR3, is DVKVTQSSRYLVKRTGEKVFLECVQDMDHENMFWYRQDPGLGLRLIYFSYDVKMKEKGDIPEGYSVSREKKERFSLILESASTNQTSMYLCASRAGITNEKLFFGSGTQLSVL.

This clonotype was counted between two and nine times. The conserved phenylalanine or tryptophan normally closing the CDR3 is absent here, so this likely arose from a read error. The V gene is TRBV7-8, the J gene TRBJ2-4, with TRBD2 as a possible D gene (5 bases). V was clipped by 1 base and J by 5 bases, with 9 bases between them. CDR1 and CDR2 (germline): SGHVS, FQNEAQ. The CDR3 extends over 14 amino acids. The DNA of the CDR3 is TGTGCCAGCAGCTTAGGAGGGAGTCAAAACATTCAGTACCTC. Translating gives CASSLGGSQNIQYL.

As for this clonotype: At one boundary the junction diverges from the germline segment, which might be a read error. The CDR3 DNA sequence: TGTGCCAGCAGGGAAGGAGTAGGGACAGATACGCAGTATTTT. Amino acids: CASREGVGTDTQYF. This chain connects TRBV2 to TRBJ2-3; D is unresolved. This CDR3 region has 14 residues. The germline gives CDR1 SNHLY, CDR2 FYNNEI. The whole variable domain, filled in from reference TRBV2 and TRBJ2-3, reads EPEVTQTPSHQVTQMGQEVILRCVPISNHLYFYWYRQILGQKVEFLVSFYNNEISEKSEIFDDQFSVERPDGSNFTLKIRSTKLEDSAMYFCASREGVGTDTQYFGPGTRLTVL.

In its sample, this clonotype was seen many times. V usage is TRBV4-1 and J usage is TRBJ1-5, with no clear D. Between the trimmed V and J ends, which lost 0 bases and 5 bases, there was a span of 8 bases. The CDR3 runs to 14 residues. Germline CDR1 and CDR2: MGHRA and YSYEKL. The CDR3 DNA reads TGCGCCAGCAGCCAAGAGAGGCTTTATCAGCCCCAGCATTTT. This encodes CASSQERLYQPQHF.

The chain uses TRBV20-1 and TRBJ1-2; 11 bases are shared with TRBD1. The CDR3 spans 16 residues. The germline V gene has CDR1 DFQATT and CDR2 SNEGSKA (reference sequence). Unmatched junction bases numbered 9, after V lost 2 bases and J lost 4 bases. The CDR3 sequence is CSARMSAGQGVYGYTF. The CDR3 DNA sequence: TGCAGTGCTAGAATGTCGGCGGGACAGGGGGTCTATGGCTACACCTTC.

This clonotype appeared many times. V is TRBV18 and J is TRBJ2-2; TRBD2 is a possible D gene (5 bases). The CDR3 spans 15 residues. Germline V lookup: CDR1 KGHSH, CDR2 LQKENI. The ends were cut back, 1 base at V and 4 bases at J, with 10 bases in the middle. The DNA of the CDR3 is TGTGCCAGCTCACCACGGGCACGGGGCACCGGGGAGCTGTTTTTT. It yields the protein CASSPRARGTGELFF.